The 18 T cell receptor beta chains presented below share a single source sample, sequenced in a study of cytomegalovirus exposure and HLA in healthy donors. The PCR made use of 60 Vbeta and 13 Jbeta primers. Profiled with immunoSEQ multiplex PCR; TCRdb holds only in-frame clones, not every one. Of about 270,000 clones detected, roughly 85% appear once; the ten largest clones hold roughly 4%. The source material was PBMCs. The receptors here all came from a man in his forties or fifties in good health and CMV-seropositive.

V usage is TRBV5-1 and J usage is TRBJ2-1, with unresolved D. The V and J ends lost 1 base and 2 bases respectively, with 13 bases between them. Germline loops: CDR1 SGHRS, CDR2 YFSETQ. The CDR3 spans 16 residues. Here the CDR3 reads CASSLNLAGAYNEQFF. The DNA for the CDR3 is TGCGCCAGCAGCTTGAATTTGGCCGGAGCCTACAATGAGCAGTTCTTC.

The rearrangement uses TRBV4-1 and TRBJ1-1; no reliable D call. Per germline, CDR1 MGHRA and CDR2 YSYEKL. The CDR3 runs 13 residues. The germline V and J ends were trimmed by 0 bases and 4 bases, with 6 bases remaining between them. The CDR3 reads CASSQEPGTEAFF. The DNA for the CDR3 is TGCGCCAGCAGCCAAGAACCAGGCACTGAAGCTTTCTTT.

CDR3 in amino acids: CASSYSGGGSYEQYF. CDR3 coding DNA: TGTGCCAGCAGTTACTCGGGGGGAGGGTCCTACGAGCAGTACTTC. V is TRBV6-5 and J is TRBJ2-7; 7 nucleotides match TRBD2. CDR3 length equals 15 residues. Trimming cost V 0 bases and J 1 base; bases outside gene matches: 3. Looked up from germline, CDR1 is MNHEY and CDR2 is SVGAGI.

The chain couples TRBV7-3 to TRBJ2-1; 8 bases are a match to TRBD2. Germline lookup yields CDR1 SGHTA and CDR2 FQGTGA. The CDR3 sequence is 16 residues long. Unmatched junction bases numbered 7, after V lost 2 bases and J lost 4 bases. Written as DNA, the CDR3 is TGTGCCAGCAGCTTAGTTACGGGAGGGCAATACAATGAGCAGTTCTTC. Amino acids: CASSLVTGGQYNEQFF.

The chain combines TRBV27 with TRBJ2-7; D unresolved. In germline, CDR1 is MNHEY, CDR2 SMNVEV (reference sequence). V was shortened by 0 bases and J by 2 bases, with 5 bases between the two germline ends. The CDR3 consists of 13 residues. CDR3 DNA sequence: TGTGCCAGCAGTTTATCCAGTCCCTACGAGCAGTACTTC. As protein: CASSLSSPYEQYF.

The chain couples TRBV7-8 to TRBJ2-7; the match to TRBD2 covers 8 bases. The CDR3 totals 16 residues. CDR1 and CDR2 from the germline V gene are SGHVS and FQNEAQ. The J segment lost 5 bases and the V segment lost 4 bases, leaving 13 bases of the junction unmatched. CDR3 protein: CASSSRGGGRFDEQYF. The CDR3 DNA sequence: TGTGCCAGCAGCTCTCGGGGGGGCGGGAGGTTCGACGAGCAGTACTTC.

This rearrangement joins TRBV5-1 to TRBJ2-5; 7 nucleotides line up with TRBD1. This CDR3 comprises 15 residues. Germline V gene data show CDR1 as SGHRS and CDR2 as YFSETQ. With 4 bases clipped from V and 2 bases from J, the junction kept 8 bases outside the gene matches. CDR3: CASSRTGTAQETQYF. The CDR3 coding sequence is TGCGCCAGCAGCCGTACGGGGACAGCTCAAGAGACCCAGTACTTC.

This chain joins TRBV19 and TRBJ2-3; possibly TRBD2 for D (6 bases). CDR3 length: 12 residues. CDR1 and CDR2 (germline): LNHDA, SQIVND (reference sequence). Trimming cost V 9 bases and J 10 bases, with 17 bases left between them. This CDR3 reads CASCPGVGAQYF. CDR3 in DNA: TGTGCCAGCTGCCCGGGAGTCGGTGCGCAGTATTTT. Full variable domain (rest looked up from reference TRBV19 and TRBJ2-3): DGGITQSPKYLFRKEGQNVTLSCEQNLNHDAMYWYRQDPGQGLRLIYYSQIVNDFQKGDIAEGYSVSREKKESFPLTVTSAQKNPTAFYLCASCPGVGAQYFGPGTRLTVL.

The chain uses TRBV7-9 and TRBJ1-4, with TRBD1 matching 8 bases. The germline CDR1 and CDR2 sequences are SEHNR and FQNEAQ (reference sequence). The CDR3 has 17 amino acids. J lost 5 bases, V lost 1 base, and 9 bases had no gene match. CDR3 coding DNA: TGTGCCAGCAGCTTAGTCTTCGGGACAGGCATAAATGAAAAACTGTTTTTT. Its protein is CASSLVFGTGINEKLFF.

This chain connects TRBV28 to TRBJ1-5, with a tentative D call TRBD1 (5 bases). Trimming shortened V by 7 bases and J by 3 bases, and 19 bases separated the two germline ends. Per germline, CDR1 MDHEN and CDR2 SYDVKM. This CDR3 has 16 amino acids. The CDR3: CASKIGATRANQPQHF. The CDR3 DNA follows: TGTGCCAGCAAGATTGGGGCGACACGGGCCAATCAGCCCCAGCATTTT.

This clone occurred a few times. J is TRBJ1-1 and V is TRBV12-5, with 9 bases matching TRBD1. Germline CDR1 LGHNT, CDR2 FRNRAP. V lost 3 bases and J lost 5; bases outside the gene matches: 4. The CDR3 totals 14 residues. Here the CDR3 reads CASGFFGQGTEAFF. The DNA of the CDR3 is TGTGCTAGTGGTTTTTTTGGACAGGGGACTGAAGCTTTCTTT.

This clone was detected only a few times. This rearrangement joins TRBV5-6 to TRBJ2-7, with TRBD1 matching 8 bases. The germline CDR1 and CDR2 sequences are SGHDT and YYEEEE. This CDR3 region has 16 residues. Unmatched junction bases numbered 10, after V lost 0 bases and J lost 5 bases. Written as DNA, the CDR3 is TGTGCCAGCAGCTTGGGGTGGGACAGGAGGGGGAACGAGCAGTACTTC. Translating gives CASSLGWDRRGNEQYF. Full variable domain (outside the CDR3, taken from reference TRBV5-6 and TRBJ2-7): DAGVTQSPTHLIKTRGQQVTLRCSPKSGHDTVSWYQQALGQGPQFIFQYYEEEERQRGNFPDRFSGHQFPNYSSELNVNALLLGDSALYLCASSLGWDRRGNEQYFGPGTRLTVT.

This clone was recorded once. J is TRBJ2-1 and V is TRBV5-4; TRBD2 agrees at 8 bases. Germline V lookup: CDR1 SGHNT, CDR2 YYREEE (reference sequence). Trimming at V came to 4 bases and at J to 6 bases, leaving 9 bases not matched to a gene. The CDR3 length is 15 residues. Here the CDR3 reads CASSLLSGSVNEQFF. The DNA of the CDR3 is TGTGCCAGCAGCCTACTAAGCGGGAGCGTCAATGAGCAGTTCTTC.

The chain has TRBV7-2 and TRBJ2-3; the match to TRBD2 covers 9 bases. The CDR3 runs to 17 residues. Per germline, CDR1 SGHTA and CDR2 FQGNSA. The trim removed 4 bases at V and 3 bases at J, leaving 11 bases unmatched. CDR3 in amino acids: CASSWDVASGMTDTQYF. CDR3 in DNA: TGTGCCAGCAGCTGGGACGTGGCTAGCGGGATGACAGATACGCAGTATTTT.

The chain couples TRBV5-6 to TRBJ2-5, with D possibly matching TRBD2 (6 bases). The tail of the sequence fits TRBJ2-7 better, so the J call may be wrong. This CDR3 has 14 amino acids. The germline CDR1 and CDR2 sequences are SGHDT and YYEEEE. CDR3 amino acids: CASSWWAGTYEQYF. The CDR3 nucleotides are TGTGCCAGCAGCTGGTGGGCGGGGACCTACGAGCAGTACTTC.

The chain joins TRBV29-1 to TRBJ1-2; perhaps TRBD1 as D (6 bases). This CDR3 region has 15 residues. Germline CDR1 and CDR2: SQVTM and ANQGSEA. The V gene lost 6 bases and the J gene lost 3 bases, with 20 bases spanning the gap. This chain's CDR3 is CSVRLTGPRDYGYTF. The CDR3 coding sequence is TGCAGCGTACGATTGACAGGTCCAAGGGACTATGGCTACACCTTC.

The rearrangement uses TRBV27 and TRBJ1-2; 8 bases fit TRBD1. CDR3 length: 16 residues. Germline CDR1 is MNHEY and CDR2 is SMNVEV (reference sequence). The V gene end was trimmed by 0 bases and the J gene end by 4 bases; junction bases not matched to a gene: 7. CDR3 bases: TGTGCCAGCAGTTTATCTGGCCAGGGGGCAATCTATGGCTACACCTTC. Translated, it gives CASSLSGQGAIYGYTF.

The table lists this clone with a count of one. V and J are TRBV9 and TRBJ1-1; TRBD1 might be the D (5 bases). Trimming removed 0 bases from V and 5 bases from J, with 11 bases in between. The CDR3 runs 14 residues. From germline, CDR1 is SGDLS and CDR2 YYNGEE. The CDR3 nucleotides are TGTGCCAGCAGCGTAGGGCAGGGTAGGACTGAAGCTTTCTTT. This sequence encodes CASSVGQGRTEAFF.